These 18 T cell receptor beta chains share one sample of origin, sequenced in a study of T cells after yellow fever vaccination. MiXCR was run by TCRdb on the 5' RACE reads, yielding one entry per CDR3 protein. This table has some 670,000 distinct CDR3 sequences, roughly an eighth appearing once. Sequenced here: PBMCs, sampled on the day of the yellow fever booster vaccination. Receptors originate from a man aged 25-45 years who received the YFV17D yellow fever vaccine.

This clonotype was detected only a few times. The gene calls are TRBV10-1 and TRBJ2-1; 7 positions match TRBD2. Germline V lookup: CDR1 WNHNN, CDR2 SYGVQD (reference sequence). The junction had 3 bases not matched to a gene; V was cut back by 4 bases and J by 6 bases. This CDR3 is 13 amino acids long. The CDR3 nucleotides read TGCGCCAGCAGTGTATGGGGGGGCAATGAGCAGTTCTTC. It codes for CASSVWGGNEQFF.

In its sample, this clonotype was seen a few times. The chain recombines TRBV6-1 with TRBJ2-5; unclear D gene. The CDR3 has 14 residues. The V gene's germline CDR1 is MNHNS and CDR2 SASEGT. Between the trimmed V and J ends, which lost 8 bases and 5 bases, there was a span of 18 bases. Here the CDR3 DNA reads TGTGCCAGCTCGGCCACAGCCCTGGGGGAGACCCAGTACTTC. Translation gives CASSATALGETQYF.

This chain uses TRBV5-1 with TRBJ2-1, with a tentative D call TRBD2 (5 bases). CDR1 is SGHRS, CDR2 YFSETQ, per germline. The CDR3 spans 15 residues. V dropped 2 bases and J dropped 1 base, with 10 bases sitting between them. The CDR3 sequence: CASSFLRESYNEQFF. As DNA, the CDR3 is TGCGCCAGCAGCTTCCTACGGGAATCCTACAATGAGCAGTTCTTC. Combining the CDR3 with reference TRBV5-1 and TRBJ2-1 gives the whole variable domain KAGVTQTPRYLIKTRGQQVTLSCSPISGHRSVSWYQQTPGQGLQFLFEYFSETQRNKGNFPGRFSGRQFSNSRSEMNVSTLELGDSALYLCASSFLRESYNEQFFGPGTRLTVL.

The chain recombines TRBV20-1 with TRBJ2-2; the D is unclear. V was pared by 0 bases and J by 3 bases, with 8 bases between. The CDR3 runs to 14 residues. Germline CDR1 reads DFQATT; CDR2 reads SNEGSKA (reference sequence). CDR3 sequence reads: CSARDGRYTGELFF. CDR3 in DNA: TGCAGTGCTAGAGATGGTCGCTACACCGGGGAGCTGTTTTTT.

This sequence joins TRBV7-2 and TRBJ2-5; 12 nucleotides agree with TRBD1. CDR1 is SGHTA, CDR2 FQGNSA, per germline. V shed 1 base and J 1 base; nucleotides not matched to a gene: 1. The CDR3 is made up of 16 amino acids. Written as DNA, the CDR3 is TGTGCCAGCAGCTTAGGGGACAGGGGGCCCCAAGAGACCCAGTACTTC. Translated, it gives CASSLGDRGPQETQYF. The full variable domain, its missing parts supplied by reference TRBV7-2 and TRBJ2-5, is GAGVSQSPSNKVTEKGKDVELRCDPISGHTALYWYRQSLGQGLEFLIYFQGNSAPDKSGLPSDRFSAERTGGSVSTLTIQRTQQEDSAVYLCASSLGDRGPQETQYFGPGTRLLVL.

The V and J genes are TRBV11-2 and TRBJ2-7; D is tentatively TRBD1 or TRBD2 (5 bases each). The germline V and J ends were trimmed by 3 bases and 3 bases, with 12 bases remaining between them. The CDR3 sequence is 14 residues long. Germline lookup yields CDR1 SGHAT and CDR2 FQNNGV. CDR3 DNA: TGTGCCAGCAGCTTCCTGGGGGTTTTCTACGAGCAGTACTTC. Translated: CASSFLGVFYEQYF. Together with reference TRBV11-2 and TRBJ2-7, the CDR3 gives the full variable domain: EAGVAQSPRYKIIEKRQSVAFWCNPISGHATLYWYQQILGQGPKLLIQFQNNGVVDDSQLPKDRFSAERLKGVDSTLKIQPAKLEDSAVYLCASSFLGVFYEQYFGPGTRLTVT.

This clonotype was recorded at least ten times. V is TRBV5-1 and J is TRBJ2-7, with TRBD1 matching 8 bases. The CDR3 length is 14 residues. After removal of 4 bases from V and 6 bases from J, the junction contained 9 bases not matched to a gene. CDR1 and CDR2 from the germline V gene are SGHRS and YFSETQ. CDR3 region: CASSLLLDRGEQYF. The CDR3 bases are TGCGCCAGCAGCCTTCTCCTAGACAGGGGCGAGCAGTACTTC.

This chain links TRBV6-1 with TRBJ2-7; 9 bases line up with TRBD1. Germline CDR1 and CDR2: MNHNS and SASEGT. The CDR3 consists of 15 residues. The V gene end was trimmed by 5 bases and the J gene end by 2 bases; junction bases not matched to a gene: 7. The DNA of the CDR3 is TGTGCCAGCAGTAAGGGGACAGGGCCAGCCTACGAGCAGTACTTC. Its protein product is CASSKGTGPAYEQYF.

This clonotype was detected only a few times. The chain recombines TRBV29-1 with TRBJ2-1; D ambiguous. Germline loops: CDR1 SQVTM, CDR2 ANQGSEA. The CDR3 covers 11 residues. Trimming removed 0 bases at V and 7 bases at J, with 4 bases between. The CDR3 region has the DNA TGCAGCGTTGAAGAACCAAATGAGCAGTTCTTC. Translation gives CSVEEPNEQFF.

This clonotype turned up a few times. The chain is built from TRBV20-1 and TRBJ2-3, with TRBD2 matching 9 bases. Germline trimming cut 4 bases from V and 4 bases from J; bases unmatched to any gene: 3. Germline CDR1 and CDR2: DFQATT and SNEGSKA (reference sequence). CDR3 size: 13 residues. DNA for the CDR3: TGCAGTGCTACAGCGGGAGGTTCAGATACGCAGTATTTT. Amino acid sequence: CSATAGGSDTQYF.

The chain employs TRBV4-3 and TRBJ2-7; TRBD1 might be the D (6 bases). This CDR3 comprises 15 residues. Trimming cost V 4 bases and J 1 base, with 14 bases left between them. Germline V gene lookup returns CDR1 LGHNA and CDR2 YSLEER. The CDR3 DNA follows: TGCGCCAGCAGCCGGGGACACCTTGGGTCCTACGAGCAGTACTTC. It encodes CASSRGHLGSYEQYF.

V and J are TRBV5-1 and TRBJ2-7, with TRBD1 matching over 10 bases. CDR3 size: 13 residues. V trimming: 7 bases; J trimming: 5 bases; junction bases outside the gene matches: 6. CDR1 and CDR2 from the germline V gene are SGHRS and YFSETQ. CDR3 amino acids: CASPGTGVHEQYF. CDR3 DNA: TGCGCCAGCCCGGGGACAGGGGTCCACGAGCAGTACTTC.

In this sample, this clonotype turned up a few times. The V and J genes are TRBV4-3 and TRBJ1-6; D ambiguous. The V end lost 4 bases, the J end lost 2 bases, and 6 bases lay between the germline ends. CDR3 length: 14 residues. Germline CDR1 reads LGHNA; CDR2 reads YSLEER. CDR3 loop: CASSRAAYNSPLHF. CDR3 DNA: TGCGCCAGCAGCCGAGCAGCCTATAATTCACCCCTCCACTTT.

This clonotype showed up just a few times. The chain carries TRBV10-3 and TRBJ2-2, with TRBD2 matching 10 bases. Per the germline V gene, CDR1 is ENHRY and CDR2 is SYGVKD. The CDR3 is 17 amino acids. V was pared by 11 bases and J by 6 bases, with 18 bases of the junction left unmatched. Written as DNA, the CDR3 is TGTGCCGCGGGGGAGGGACTAGCGCGTTCTGGTCCCGGGGAGCTGTTTTTT. Protein product: CAAGEGLARSGPGELFF.

The chain couples TRBV5-8 to TRBJ1-5, with D unclear. The CDR3 is 13 amino acids. V was clipped by 4 bases and J by 4 bases, with 9 bases between them. Germline V CDR1 and CDR2: SGHTS, YDEGEE. The CDR3 sequence: CASSRTQNQPQHF. In DNA form, the CDR3 reads TGTGCCAGCAGCCGCACCCAGAATCAGCCCCAGCATTTT. Full variable domain (rest looked up from reference TRBV5-8 and TRBJ1-5): EAGVTQSPTHLIKTRGQQATLRCSPISGHTSVYWYQQALGLGLQFLLWYDEGEERNRGNFPPRFSGRQFPNYSSELNVNALELEDSALYLCASSRTQNQPQHFGDGTRLSIL.

This clonotype came up many times. The chain has TRBV28 and TRBJ2-7, with 7 bases that match TRBD1. V dropped 6 bases and J dropped 1; count of bases not matched to a gene: 9. The CDR3 has 15 residues. Per the germline V gene, CDR1 is MDHEN and CDR2 is SYDVKM. DNA of the CDR3: TGTGCCAGCAGGGTAGACAGGGCCAGTTCCTACGAGCAGTACTTC. This codes for CASRVDRASSYEQYF. The full variable domain, with the rest looked up from reference TRBV28 and TRBJ2-7, is DVKVTQSSRYLVKRTGEKVFLECVQDMDHENMFWYRQDPGLGLRLIYFSYDVKMKEKGDIPEGYSVSREKKERFSLILESASTNQTSMYLCASRVDRASSYEQYFGPGTRLTVT.

V gene TRBV18 combines with J gene TRBJ2-3; D is perhaps TRBD1 (5 bases). Germline CDR1 reads KGHSH; CDR2 reads LQKENI. CDR3 size: 16 residues. Deletions cut 2 bases from V and 7 bases from J, with 19 bases between. The CDR3 coding sequence is TGTGCCAGCTCACCATCTAGGGGCTTGGGGCCAAATACGCAGTATTTT. It encodes CASSPSRGLGPNTQYF.

Written as DNA, the CDR3 is TGTGCAATCGCTAAGGGAGGGGATGGCACTGAAGCTTTCTTT. This encodes CAIAKGGDGTEAFF. The chain uses TRBV10-3 and TRBJ1-1, with D possibly matching TRBD1 (5 bases). Germline CDR1 ENHRY, CDR2 SYGVKD. The CDR3 totals 14 residues.